The sample holds many counts of the clone carrying this T cell receptor beta chain. The data originate from a study of human T cells and chemical hapten exposure. The wider study: Diphenylcyclopropenone was applied weekly to patients' scalps across the roughly 25-week study.

The sample's time point: patch test 2, 6 weeks after DPC sensitization. Treatment of the sample: therapeutic diphenylcyclopropenone sensitization with weekly scalp DPC. Unfractionated whole blood served as the source for total RNA extraction. Individual cDNA molecules in this library carried unique molecular identifiers. TCRdb passed the RACE reads through MiXCR, listing each CDR3 protein once. The sample lists about 42,000 distinct CDR3 sequences; about 9.6% were seen once. The CDR3 contains 17 residues. V was shortened by 3 bases and J by 3 bases, with 18 bases between the two germline ends. The germline gives CDR1 MDHEN, CDR2 SYDVKM.

The sample in question was whole blood, obtained in connection with sensitization to the hapten diphenylcyclopropenone (DPC). This sequence was found in a young woman with alopecia areata. Some clones in this sample may be carry-over from other donors' samples. The chain couples TRBV28 to TRBJ2-4; weak D call: TRBD1 (5 bases). This CDR3 is CASSLAETVPFKNIQYF. CDR3 nucleotides: TGTGCCAGCAGTTTGGCTGAGACAGTCCCCTTCAAAAACATTCAGTACTTC.